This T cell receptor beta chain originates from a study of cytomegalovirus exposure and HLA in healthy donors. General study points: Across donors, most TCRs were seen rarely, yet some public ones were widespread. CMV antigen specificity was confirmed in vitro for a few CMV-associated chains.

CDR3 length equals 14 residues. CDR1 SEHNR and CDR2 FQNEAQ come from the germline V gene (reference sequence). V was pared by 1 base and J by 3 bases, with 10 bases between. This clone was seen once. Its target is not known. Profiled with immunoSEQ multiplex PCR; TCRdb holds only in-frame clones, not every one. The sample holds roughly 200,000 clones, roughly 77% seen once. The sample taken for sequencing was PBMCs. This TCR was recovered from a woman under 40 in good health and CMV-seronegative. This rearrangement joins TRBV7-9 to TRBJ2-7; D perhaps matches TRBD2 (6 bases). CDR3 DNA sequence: TGTGCCAGCAGCTTAGGCCGGGGGATCTACGAGCAGTACTTC. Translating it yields CASSLGRGIYEQYF. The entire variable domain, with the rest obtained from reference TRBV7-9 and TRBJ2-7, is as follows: DTGVSQNPRHKITKRGQNVTFRCDPISEHNRLYWYRQTLGQGPEFLTYFQNEAQLEKSRLLSDRFSAERPKGSFSTLEIQRTEQGDSAMYLCASSLGRGIYEQYFGPGTRLTVT.